This T cell receptor beta chain was identified in a study of T cell repertoires in cytomegalovirus infection. Study summary: The study used recently identified HLA-C-restricted and well-studied HLA-B-restricted CMV epitopes. From public TCR beta signatures came an indication of both CMV infection and matching HLA type.

This clonotype was seen at least ten times. What it binds is not known. Notes on the study in general: Pooled public TCR beta family frequency picked out CMV carriers with the relevant HLA. HLA-C-restricted CMV clonotypes gave the most frequent clonotype in two of eight donors.

Using its own MiXCR run on the reads, TCRdb lists one record per CDR3 protein. The sample has about 900,000 distinct CDR3 sequences, less than 40% seen once. From germline, CDR1 is DFQATT and CDR2 SNEGSKA (reference sequence). With 6 bases clipped from V and 3 bases from J, the junction kept 24 bases outside the gene matches. CDR3 size: 19 residues. The sample consisted of cultured CD8+ T cells from PBMCs, taken from culture after CMV antigen stimulation. This clonotype was obtained from a human donor in good health (CMV status not recorded). Some clones in this sample may be carry-over from other donors' samples. This sequence joins TRBV20-1 and TRBJ2-5; 8 bases are a match to TRBD2. CDR3: CSAHAGVRGAAHTKETQYF. CDR3 nucleotides: TGCAGTGCCCATGCTGGGGTGCGGGGGGCAGCACACACCAAAGAGACCCAGTACTTC.